This T cell receptor beta chain is drawn from a study of vaccination and CD4 T cells after COVID-19. Turning to the study itself: Convalescent participants consisted of six males and four females, two being Hispanic. Sampling post-COVID took place a median 101 days after diagnosis (range 35 to 161). Broader study findings: Looking at convalescent patients, 304 of their 307 vaccine-specific clones were spike mono-reactive.

Notes on this clonotype: Its antigen is still unknown.

Losses at the gene ends were 11 bases for V and 6 bases for J; bases not matched to a gene: 6. From germline, CDR1 is SNHLY and CDR2 FYNNEI. CDR3 length: 13 amino acids. Cultured CD4+ T cells had their DNA profiled by the Oncomine TCR Beta short-read assay. TCRdb ran MiXCR on the PCR reads and lists one entry per CDR3 protein. The sample comprises about 11,000 distinct CDR3 sequences, roughly 72% of which are singletons, and 10% rests with the top ten. Specified treatment: approximately nine-day PBMC culture with coronavirus spike peptide pools or control peptides (ViraFEST assay). The V call is TRBV2, the J call TRBJ1-6; 8 bases are shared with TRBD1. Sequencing input: CD4+ T cells from blood, cultured in vitro. The TCR sequence derives from a human donor who had recovered from COVID-19. CDR3 nucleotide sequence: TGTGCCGGGACAGGCGACTCTAATTCACCCCTCCACTTT. This encodes CAGTGDSNSPLHF.